This T cell receptor beta chain appears in the sequencing data of a study of chemoradiotherapy in HPV16-positive cancers. As for this clone: Its cognate antigen is unknown.

Sequenced by immunoSEQ multiplex PCR; TCRdb stores in-frame clones only, minus some. The sample has 4,800 or so clones, roughly 85% seen once. CDR3 length: 13 residues. The junction had 4 bases not matched to a gene; V was cut back by 5 bases and J by 4 bases. Germline CDR1 is SEHNR and CDR2 is FQNEAQ (reference sequence). The study, taken as a whole, reports: Candidate HPV-specific clones and E7-related TCR motifs grew in tumor during treatment.

The TCR sequence derives from a human donor with HPV-associated anogenital cancer. Sequenced here: tumor tissue, sampled from a patient who underwent chemoradiotherapy. This chain connects TRBV7-9 to TRBJ1-2; 7 nucleotides match TRBD1. As DNA, the CDR3 is TGTGCCAGCAGCGTCGGGACAGTCTATGGCTACACCTTC. Protein product: CASSVGTVYGYTF.